The clone carrying this TCR beta chain was recorded only once. The CDR3 sequence is 20 residues long. The V gene lost 1 base and the J gene lost 0 bases, with 20 bases spanning the gap. Germline V CDR1 and CDR2: SGHNT, YYREEE (reference sequence). These data come from a study of blood T cell repertoires in COVID-19. Overall study: T cells, B-cell-depleted T cells, or PBMCs provided the cDNA or gDNA that served as material.

Source study methods: Estimated nucleated cell counts came from reference gene primer amplification. Profiled with immunoSEQ multiplex PCR; TCRdb holds only in-frame clones, not every one. V and J calls and clone size are given by that table; D and trimming were obtained from the DNA. The sample contains some 360,000 clones, around 87% of which appear only once. This rearrangement joins TRBV5-4 to TRBJ1-6; D remains ambiguous. The specimen was peripheral blood. The receptor comes from a woman aged 55 to 70 with COVID-19, enrolled during active disease. The CDR3 bases are TGTGCCAGCAGCTTGTTTACGGCAGCTCGCTCTAGCTCCTATAATTCACCCCTCCACTTT. This codes for CASSLFTAARSSSYNSPLHF.